These 2 T cell receptor beta chains share one sample of origin, sequenced in a study of sequential checkpoint blockade in melanoma. Sequenced by immunoSEQ multiplex PCR; TCRdb stores in-frame clones only, minus some. The data hold around 18,000 clones, with just over 70% observed a single time. Documented treatment: randomized to nivolumab then ipilimumab (arm A) or the reverse (arm B). This specimen was CD8+ T cells sorted from blood (inferred from file names), taken from a patient given nivolumab and ipilimumab in sequence. The receptor source for this set is a human donor with melanoma.

CDR3 sequence (DNA): TGTGCCAGCAGCTTCAGGACAGGGACCACAGATACGCAGTATTTT. Its translation is CASSFRTGTTDTQYF. V usage is TRBV7-9 and J usage is TRBJ2-3; 8 bases line up with TRBD1. Trimming cost V 3 bases and J 2 bases; bases outside gene matches: 4. The CDR3 contains 15 residues. Germline V gives CDR1 SEHNR, CDR2 FQNEAQ (reference sequence).

The V and J genes are TRBV4-2 and TRBJ2-7; 12 bases map to TRBD2. With 0 bases clipped from V and 0 bases from J, the junction kept 3 bases outside the gene matches. Looked up from germline, CDR1 is LGHNA and CDR2 is YNFKEQ. This CDR3 contains 17 residues. In DNA form, the CDR3 reads TGTGCCAGCAGCCAAGAACTAGCGGGGGGAAGCTCCTACGAGCAGTACTTC. This sequence encodes CASSQELAGGSSYEQYF.